In this sample, the clone carrying this T cell receptor beta chain turned up once. Its antigen is still unknown. All donors participated as healthy donors of bone marrow. The PCR employed 60 Vbeta primers together with 13 Jbeta primers. Generated by immunoSEQ multiplex PCR, the TCRdb table keeps only in-frame clones and is missing some. The sample includes over 85,000 clones, around 77% seen only once; the top ten take less than 8.5%. The data derive from a study of cytomegalovirus exposure and HLA in healthy donors. Study-wide results and limits: Being productive about 87% or about 30% of the time was typical of most TCR beta V segments in an earlier analysis. Cytomegalovirus association was listed for 150 or so TCR beta chains.

Specimen: PBMCs. The TCR was taken from a female donor in good health and CMV-seronegative.

The CDR3 nucleotides are TGTGCCAGCAGCTCACAGCGGGGCGGGAGCGAGCAGTTCTTC. This codes for CASSSQRGGSEQFF. V is TRBV7-2 and J is TRBJ2-1; 7 bases are shared with TRBD2. From germline, CDR1 is SGHTA and CDR2 FQGNSA. This CDR3 contains 14 residues. J lost 10 bases, V lost 4 bases, and 10 bases had no gene match.